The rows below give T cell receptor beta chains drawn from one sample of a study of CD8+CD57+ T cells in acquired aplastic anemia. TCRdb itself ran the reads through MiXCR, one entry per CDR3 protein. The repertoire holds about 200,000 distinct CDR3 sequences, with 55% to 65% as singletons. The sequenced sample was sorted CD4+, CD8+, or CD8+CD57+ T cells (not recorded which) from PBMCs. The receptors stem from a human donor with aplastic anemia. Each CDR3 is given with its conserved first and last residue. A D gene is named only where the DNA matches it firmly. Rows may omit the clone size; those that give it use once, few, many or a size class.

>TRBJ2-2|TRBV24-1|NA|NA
CATSDPNYGTSNTGELFF
TGTGCCACCAGTGATCCTAACTACGGGACAAGTAACACCGGGGAGCTGTTTTTT
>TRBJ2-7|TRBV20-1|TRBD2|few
CSARPPGLAGYEQYF
TGCAGTGCTAGACCGCCGGGACTAGCGGGATACGAGCAGTACTTC
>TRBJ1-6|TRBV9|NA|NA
CASSSGPQGGSPLHF
TGTGCCAGCAGCTCAGGTCCACAGGGTGGCTCACCCCTCCACTTT
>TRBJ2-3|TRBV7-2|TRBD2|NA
CASSPSGSTGRDF
TGTGCCAGCAGCCCCAGCGGGAGCACAGGTCGTGATTTT
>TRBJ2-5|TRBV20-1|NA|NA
CSARGGVGETQYF
TGCAGTGCCCGGGGCGGGGTGGGGGAGACCCAGTACTTC
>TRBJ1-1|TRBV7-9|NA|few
CASSLRTANTEAFF
TGTGCCAGCAGCTTAAGGACGGCGAACACTGAAGCTTTCTTT
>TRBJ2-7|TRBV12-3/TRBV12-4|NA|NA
CASRRETYEQYF
TGTGCCAGCAGAAGGGAGACCTACGAGCAGTACTTC
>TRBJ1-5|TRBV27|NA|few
CASSLSDGINQPQHF
TGTGCCAGCAGTTTATCGGACGGGATCAATCAGCCCCAGCATTTT
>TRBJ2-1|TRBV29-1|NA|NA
CSVAPTYEQFF
TGCAGCGTTGCCCCGACTTATGAGCAGTTCTTC
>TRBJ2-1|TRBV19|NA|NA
CASSPGAGEGNEQFF
TGTGCCAGTAGTCCAGGGGCGGGAGAGGGAAATGAGCAGTTCTTC
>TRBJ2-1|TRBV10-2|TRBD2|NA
CASSDAGTSGYYEQFF
TGCGCCAGCAGTGATGCCGGGACTAGCGGTTACTATGAGCAGTTCTTC
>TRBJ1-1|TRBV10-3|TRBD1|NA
CAISFPGQGATEAFF
TGTGCCATCAGTTTCCCGGGACAGGGGGCCACTGAAGCTTTCTTT
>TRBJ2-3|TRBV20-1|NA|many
CSAKGYSTDTQYF
TGCAGTGCTAAGGGCTATAGCACAGATACGCAGTATTTT
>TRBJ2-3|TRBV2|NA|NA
CASSFAGPSTDTQYF
TGTGCCAGCAGTTTCGCGGGGCCTAGCACAGATACGCAGTATTTT
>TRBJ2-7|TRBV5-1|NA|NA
CAGRLGSSYEQYF
TGCGCCGGCAGATTGGGCAGCTCCTACGAGCAGTACTTC
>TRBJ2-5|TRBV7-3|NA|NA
CASSLSRQETQYF
TGTGCCAGCAGCTTGAGTCGGCAAGAGACCCAGTACTTC
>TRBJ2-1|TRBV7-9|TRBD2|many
CASSLEAGGTLSYNEQFF
TGTGCCAGCAGCTTAGAAGCGGGGGGGACGCTCTCCTACAATGAGCAGTTCTTC
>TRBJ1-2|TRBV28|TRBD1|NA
CASSEQGKGYTF
TGTGCCAGCAGTGAACAGGGGAAGGGCTACACCTTC
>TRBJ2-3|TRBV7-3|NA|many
CASSLGSTDTQYF
TGTGCCAGCAGCTTGGGGTCGACAGATACGCAGTATTTT
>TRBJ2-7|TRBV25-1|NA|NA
CASTGGGVIRNEQYF
TGTGCCAGCACTGGCGGAGGAGTGATTAGGAACGAGCAGTACTTC
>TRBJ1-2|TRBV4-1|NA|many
CASSQDTWGSLDGYTF
TGCGCCAGCAGCCAAGATACCTGGGGGAGTTTGGATGGCTACACCTTC
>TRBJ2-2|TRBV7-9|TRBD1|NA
CASSSGTGNTGELSW
TGTGCCAGCAGCTCCGGGACAGGGAACACCGGGGAGCTGTCTTGG
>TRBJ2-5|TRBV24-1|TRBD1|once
CATSDLRGQGETQYF
TGTGCCACCAGTGATTTGCGGGGACAGGGGGAGACCCAGTACTTC
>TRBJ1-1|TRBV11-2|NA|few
CASSLGGPTEAFF
TGTGCCAGCAGCTTAGGTGGTCCCACTGAAGCTTTCTTT